The 11 T cell receptor beta chains below all came from one sample that was sequenced in a study of identical twins. Using its own MiXCR run on the 5' RACE reads, TCRdb lists one record per CDR3 protein. Here the sample spans roughly 190,000 distinct CDR3 sequences, approximately 15% being singletons. This same sample was also taken into another study, of T cells expressing NK-cell markers.

The material sequenced was CD8+ T cells sorted from blood. These receptors were obtained from a woman younger than 35 in good health.

In its sample, this clonotype was seen a few times. The chain uses TRBV5-1 and TRBJ1-5; weak D call: TRBD1 (6 bases). V lost 4 bases to trimming and J lost 2 bases, with 13 bases between them. From germline, CDR1 is SGHRS and CDR2 YFSETQ. This CDR3 has 15 amino acids. The CDR3 is CASSQGGMGNQPQHF. In DNA form, the CDR3 reads TGCGCCAGCAGCCAAGGGGGAATGGGCAATCAGCCCCAGCATTTT.

This clonotype was recorded a few times. The V call is TRBV7-2, the J call TRBJ2-1; D not resolved. V lost 2 bases, J lost 0 bases, and 8 bases lay in between. Germline assignment: CDR1 SGHTA and CDR2 FQGNSA. This CDR3 has 15 amino acids. Here the CDR3 reads CASSLWGSSYNEQFF. CDR3 sequence (DNA): TGTGCCAGCAGCTTATGGGGAAGCTCCTACAATGAGCAGTTCTTC.

V and J are TRBV12-3 or TRBV12-4 and TRBJ2-3, with no clear D. The CDR3 is 12 amino acids. The V end lost 3 bases, the J end lost 5 bases, and 6 bases lay between the germline ends. CDR3 sequence reads: CASSFPRDTQYF. CDR3 DNA: TGTGCCAGCAGTTTTCCGCGAGATACGCAGTATTTT.

This chain uses TRBV20-1 with TRBJ1-3; the D is unclear. Germline-derived CDR1 and CDR2 are DFQATT and SNEGSKA (reference sequence). This CDR3 region has 17 residues. Deletions cut 0 bases from V and 4 bases from J, with 19 bases between. Here the CDR3 DNA reads TGCAGTGCTAGAGATCCCGTCAACTTGCCGGGGGGAAACACCATATATTTT. Encoded protein: CSARDPVNLPGGNTIYF.

This clonotype was seen more than once but under ten times. The genes are TRBV7-9 and TRBJ2-1; 12 nucleotides align to TRBD2. Germline V gives CDR1 SEHNR, CDR2 FQNEAQ (reference sequence). J lost 9 bases, V lost 5 bases, and 5 bases had no gene match. The CDR3 length is 14 residues. CDR3 sequence: CASSKTSGSGEQFF. The CDR3 nucleotides are TGTGCCAGCAGCAAGACTAGCGGGAGCGGTGAGCAGTTCTTC.

The V gene is TRBV30, the J gene TRBJ2-5, with a weak D call TRBD2 (6 bases). The CDR3 length is 13 residues. Germline CDR1 GTSNPN, CDR2 SVGIG (reference sequence). Trimming took 4 bases from V and 4 from J, leaving 13 bases between them. CDR3: CAWKAGPPETQYF. CDR3 bases: TGTGCCTGGAAGGCGGGGCCCCCAGAGACCCAGTACTTC.

The rearrangement links TRBV6-1 to TRBJ2-3; 8 bases line up with TRBD2. The CDR3 extends over 17 amino acids. Germline assignment: CDR1 MNHNS and CDR2 SASEGT. V lost 4 bases and J lost 0; bases outside the gene matches: 9. This CDR3 reads CASSATRLARSTDTQYF. The DNA of the CDR3 is TGTGCCAGCAGTGCGACCCGACTAGCGAGAAGCACAGATACGCAGTATTTT.

In its sample, this clonotype was seen a few times. This sequence joins TRBV30 and TRBJ1-2, with D unresolved. With 2 bases removed from V and 2 bases from J, the gap between germline ends came to 9 bases. The CDR3 is 13 amino acids. Germline CDR1 and CDR2: GTSNPN and SVGIG (reference sequence). CDR3 sequence reads: CAWSIMGNYGYTF. CDR3 sequence (DNA): TGTGCCTGGAGTATCATGGGGAACTATGGCTACACCTTC.

V and J are TRBV27 and TRBJ2-1; 14 nucleotides line up with TRBD2. The J segment lost 1 base and the V segment lost 3 bases, leaving 14 bases of the junction unmatched. The CDR3 covers 21 residues. Per the germline V gene, CDR1 is MNHEY and CDR2 is SMNVEV (reference sequence). The CDR3 DNA reads as TGTGCCAGCAGTTTGCGAATGTGGGGGACTAGCGGGAGTGTGTCCTACAATGAGCAGTTCTTC. Residues: CASSLRMWGTSGSVSYNEQFF.

The rearrangement links TRBV4-2 to TRBJ2-3, with D tentatively TRBD1 or TRBD2 (5 bases each). The CDR3 spans 14 residues. The germline CDR1 and CDR2 sequences are LGHNA and YNFKEQ. V was clipped by 2 bases and J by 7 bases, with 13 bases between them. CDR3 sequence reads: CASSQPGAANTQYF. Here the CDR3 DNA reads TGTGCCAGCAGCCAACCCGGGGCGGCCAATACGCAGTATTTT.

This chain uses TRBV3-1 with TRBJ1-1; 9 bases agree with TRBD1. The CDR3 contains 15 residues. Per germline, CDR1 LGHDT and CDR2 YNNKEL (reference sequence). V shed 4 bases, J shed 1 base, and the junction held 4 bases outside the gene matches. The CDR3 region is CASSPADRGNTEAFF. CDR3 nucleotide sequence: TGTGCCAGCAGCCCGGCGGACAGGGGGAACACTGAAGCTTTCTTT.